The clone carrying this T cell receptor beta chain was found a few times. This specimen belongs to a study of cytomegalovirus exposure and HLA in healthy donors. 13 Jbeta primers and 60 Vbeta primers were used for the PCR. The assay was immunoSEQ multiplex PCR, and TCRdb's table has in-frame clones only and misses some. Among some 130,000 clones listed, roughly 79% were seen once. The V and J ends lost 5 bases and 6 bases, in that order; junction bases with no gene match: 4. The CDR3 is 11 residues long. The germline gives CDR1 GTSNPN, CDR2 SVGIG (reference sequence). The chain recombines TRBV30 with TRBJ2-7, with 7 nucleotides matching TRBD1. Material: PBMCs. The receptor was derived from a woman between 35 and 50 years old in good health and CMV-seronegative. The CDR3 loop reads CAWDRVGEQYF. In DNA, the CDR3 is TGTGCCTGGGACAGGGTTGGCGAGCAGTACTTC.